This T cell receptor (beta chain) emerged from a study of T-cell reconstitution after alpha-beta-depleted transplantation in children. This CDR3 contains 16 residues. V was clipped by 2 bases and J by 1 base, with 14 bases between them. Germline assignment: CDR1 MGHDK and CDR2 SYGVNS. Unique molecular identifiers were incorporated into the prepared TCRbeta library. TCRdb fed the PCR reads into MiXCR, producing one record per CDR3 protein. The sample yields around 600,000 distinct CDR3 sequences, approximately 17% seen once. V gene TRBV25-1 combines with J gene TRBJ1-1; D is perhaps TRBD1 (5 bases). The starting material was PBMCs from the stem cell graft donor, obtained from the stem cell graft. The TCR comes from a human donor who donated a stem cell graft to a child with acute myeloid leukemia. The CDR3 DNA sequence: TGTGCCAGCAGTGAAGGGGCGGGGGACCGGAACACTGAAGCTTTCTTT. Translating it yields CASSEGAGDRNTEAFF.